This T cell receptor beta chain was sequenced during a study of blood T cell repertoires in COVID-19. Study context: The United States, Italy and Spain were the sources of the acute and convalescent COVID-19 samples.

The germline gives CDR1 SNHLY, CDR2 FYNNEI. The CDR3 has 15 amino acids. J gave up 2 bases and V 1 base, and 2 bases lay outside the gene matches. A PCR-confirmed or clinician-diagnosed COVID-19 case had contacted exposed participants within 2 weeks of entry. In the original processing: How many nucleated cells were present was estimated from reference gene primer amplification. The repertoire was sequenced with immunoSEQ multiplex PCR; TCRdb's copy has only in-frame clones and lacks some. Clone size and the V and J calls come from that table; the DNA yielded D and trimming. In the table there are hundreds of thousands of clones, roughly four fifths of which are singletons.

Material for sequencing was PBMCs or T cells enriched from blood (not recorded which). The sequence was collected from a middle-aged woman who had been exposed to COVID-19. The rearrangement joins TRBV2 to TRBJ2-7; 10 nucleotides line up with TRBD1. Written as DNA, the CDR3 is TGTGCCAGCAGTGAAGGGACAGGGGGGACCTACGAGCAGTACTTC. Protein: CASSEGTGGTYEQYF.